This TCR beta chain was profiled in a study of blood T cell repertoires in COVID-19. Looking at the study overall: Donors in the United States, Italy and Spain gave samples during acute or convalescent COVID-19. PBMCs, B-cell-depleted T cells, or T cells provided the cDNA or gDNA that made up the material.

As originally analysed: Estimates of nucleated cell counts were drawn from the amplification of reference gene primers. Clones were read by immunoSEQ multiplex PCR, and TCRdb kept only the in-frame ones, dropping some. Clone size and the V and J calls come from that table; the DNA yielded D and trimming. The sample shows some 80,000 clones, approximately 82% of them seen only once. Germline V gives CDR1 SGHRS, CDR2 YFSETQ. The CDR3 runs 16 residues. V was cut by 4 bases and J by 3 bases, with 20 bases left in between. The clonotype originates from a human donor in a cohort sampled during active COVID-19. The sample was peripheral blood. The gene calls are TRBV5-1 and TRBJ2-7; a weak D match, TRBD1 (6 bases). The chain's CDR3 is CASSPRRDMPNYEQYF. DNA of the CDR3: TGCGCCAGCAGCCCGCGCCGGGACATGCCTAACTACGAGCAGTACTTC. The entire variable domain, with the rest obtained from reference TRBV5-1 and TRBJ2-7, is as follows: KAGVTQTPRYLIKTRGQQVTLSCSPISGHRSVSWYQQTPGQGLQFLFEYFSETQRNKGNFPGRFSGRQFSNSRSEMNVSTLELGDSALYLCASSPRRDMPNYEQYFGPGTRLTVT.